This T cell receptor (beta chain) came from a study of blood T cell repertoires in COVID-19. Study context: COVID-19 samples, acute and convalescent, were from the United States, Italy and Spain.

The germline V and J ends were trimmed by 10 bases and 8 bases, with 18 bases remaining between them. CDR1 and CDR2 (germline): MDHEN, SYDVKM. The CDR3 loop spans 14 amino acids. Only in-frame clones appear in the TCRdb table, and some are missing; sequencing was by immunoSEQ multiplex PCR. The sample lists roughly 250,000 clones; 80% to 90% were seen once. Material: PBMCs or T cells enriched from blood (not recorded which). This rearrangement joins TRBV28 to TRBJ1-6; D may be TRBD1 (5 bases). The clonotype originates from a woman aged 25 to 39 who had recovered from COVID-19. The CDR3, as DNA: TGTGCCACCCTCGTTGGGGGGACGGATTCACCCCTCCACTTT. Translation: CATLVGGTDSPLHF.